The 8 T cell receptor beta chains below were found in one sample sequenced in a study of CD8+ T cells in alopecia areata. cDNA reverse transcribed from extracted RNA served as the sequencing template. The assay was immunoSEQ multiplex PCR, and TCRdb's table has in-frame clones only and misses some. The table shows under 250,000 clones, with about 60% occurring only once. The specimen comprised CD4+ T cells sorted from blood, sampled at week 0. Source of these receptors: a human donor with alopecia areata.

This clone turned up a few times. The J gene is TRBJ1-3, the V gene TRBV5-1, with D unresolved. Trimming removed 0 bases from V and 2 bases from J, with 12 bases in between. This CDR3 is 16 amino acids long. Germline-derived CDR1 and CDR2 are SGHRS and YFSETQ. CDR3 sequence (DNA): TGCGCCAGCAGCTTGGATGCGGGAATCCCTGGAAACACCATATATTTT. Amino acids: CASSLDAGIPGNTIYF.

The genes are TRBV27 and TRBJ2-1; 13 positions match TRBD2. CDR1 MNHEY and CDR2 SMNVEV come from the germline V gene (reference sequence). The CDR3 runs to 17 residues. J gave up 6 bases and V 7 bases, and 12 bases lay outside the gene matches. The CDR3 loop is CASKAGTSGNPINEQFF. Here the CDR3 DNA reads TGTGCCAGCAAGGCCGGGACTAGCGGGAACCCTATCAATGAGCAGTTCTTC.

As concerns this clone: The same CDR3 is also encoded by other DNA sequences in this sample. The chain couples TRBV29-1 to TRBJ2-1; TRBD1 aligns across 8 bases. There are 14 residues in the CDR3. Germline CDR1 SQVTM, CDR2 ANQGSEA. Trimming took 6 bases from V and 0 from J; bases not matched to a gene: 4. DNA for the CDR3: TGCAGCGTCGACGACAGGGGCTCCTACAATGAGCAGTTCTTC. Translated, it gives CSVDDRGSYNEQFF.

This clone was seen only once. V usage is TRBV4-1 and J usage is TRBJ1-2; perhaps TRBD1 as D (5 bases). Germline V gene data show CDR1 as MGHRA and CDR2 as YSYEKL. Deletions cut 4 bases from V and 0 bases from J, with 12 bases between. This CDR3 comprises 15 residues. Written as DNA, the CDR3 is TGCGCCAGCAGCCCCGGGACCGGAGCTAACTATGGCTACACCTTC. Translated, it gives CASSPGTGANYGYTF.

This clone was seen a few times. V gene TRBV6-5 combines with J gene TRBJ1-2; D uncertain. V gave up 5 bases and J gave up 0 bases, with 13 bases separating them. Germline V gene lookup returns CDR1 MNHEY and CDR2 SVGAGI. CDR3 size: 15 residues. CDR3 in DNA: TGTGCCAGCAGTGGTCACAGTAAAGCTAACTATGGCTACACCTTC. Amino acids: CASSGHSKANYGYTF.

This clone was detected only once. The chain carries TRBV27 and TRBJ1-1, with D possibly matching TRBD1 (5 bases). This CDR3 contains 15 residues. CDR1 and CDR2 from the germline V gene are MNHEY and SMNVEV (reference sequence). Trimming shortened V by 4 bases and J by 1 base, and 13 bases separated the two germline ends. CDR3 in amino acids: CASSSPGLPNTEAFF. The CDR3 nucleotides read TGTGCCAGCAGTTCCCCGGGACTCCCGAACACTGAAGCTTTCTTT.

The chain links TRBV2 to TRBJ2-7; D is possibly TRBD1 (5 bases). Germline V gives CDR1 SNHLY, CDR2 FYNNEI. CDR3 length: 14 amino acids. V was clipped by 3 bases and J by 0 bases, with 9 bases between them. The DNA for the CDR3 is TGTGCCAGCAGTGAGCAGGGCCACTCCTACGAGCAGTACTTC. Translated: CASSEQGHSYEQYF.

This chain uses TRBV4-1 with TRBJ2-2; D may be TRBD1 or TRBD2 (5 bases each). The CDR3 covers 17 residues. Germline V gene sequence: CDR1 MGHRA, CDR2 YSYEKL. Trimming removed 1 base from V and 0 bases from J, with 12 bases in between. Written as DNA, the CDR3 is TGCGCCAGCAGCCAAGGCCGAGGGACGTCGAACACCGGGGAGCTGTTTTTT. This gives the protein CASSQGRGTSNTGELFF.